The 17 T cell receptor beta chains given below trace back to one sample, sequenced in a study of identical twins (dated by TCRdb to about 2016). Preparation of the library involved 5' RACE. Sequencing was performed on an Illumina HiSeq 2000. TCRdb reprocessed the public reads (quality trimming at Q25 with fastp, clone calling with MiXCR) and kept in-frame beta chains. Entries are consolidated by CDR3 protein sequence, retaining the most common genes and DNA. This sample holds around 960,000 distinct CDR3 sequences; 9% to 15% were observed only once. Around 1.5% of the sample belongs to the ten largest clones. A further study also used this sample, focusing on yellow fever vaccine responses in identical twins.

The sample was PBMCs. These receptors all stem from a woman aged 18-29 years in good health.

There are a few counts of this clonotype. The chain links TRBV6-1 to TRBJ2-2; 10 nucleotides agree with TRBD1. The CDR3 consists of 17 residues. Trimming cost V 8 bases and J 5 bases; bases outside gene matches: 14. The germline V gene encodes CDR1 MNHNS and CDR2 SASEGT. As DNA, the CDR3 is TGTGCCAGCTTTTCCCCCGGGAGGACAGGGGGAACCGGGGAGCTGTTTTTT. Its translation is CASFSPGRTGGTGELFF.

This clonotype was detected a few times. The chain carries TRBV14 and TRBJ2-7; 8 bases fit TRBD1. Per germline, CDR1 SGHDN and CDR2 FVKESK. The CDR3 extends over 14 amino acids. Losses at the gene ends were 3 bases for V and 3 bases for J; bases not matched to a gene: 4. The CDR3 spells CASSQRQGIYEQYV. The DNA for the CDR3 is TGTGCCAGCAGCCAGAGACAGGGGATCTACGAGCAGTACGTC.

The table lists this clonotype with many counts. The rearrangement joins TRBV12-3 or TRBV12-4 to TRBJ1-5; D gene uncertain. CDR3 size: 12 residues. Trimming pared 6 bases from V and 0 bases from J, leaving 3 bases between. CDR3 protein: CASRYSNQPQHF. Written as DNA, the CDR3 is TGTGCCAGCAGGTATAGCAATCAGCCCCAGCATTTT.

This clonotype has more than one count but fewer than ten. The V gene is TRBV28, the J gene TRBJ2-1, with 9 bases lining up with TRBD2. Germline V gene lookup returns CDR1 MDHEN and CDR2 SYDVKM. The V segment lost 5 bases and the J segment 8 bases; nucleotides outside the gene matches: 10. CDR3 length: 15 amino acids. The CDR3 coding sequence is TGTGCCAGCAGTCCCGGGGTAGCGGGAGATGATGAGCAGTTCTTC. It yields the protein CASSPGVAGDDEQFF. The variable domain in full, completed from reference TRBV28 and TRBJ2-1, reads DVKVTQSSRYLVKRTGEKVFLECVQDMDHENMFWYRQDPGLGLRLIYFSYDVKMKEKGDIPEGYSVSREKKERFSLILESASTNQTSMYLCASSPGVAGDDEQFFGPGTRLTVL.

The chain is built from TRBV20-1 and TRBJ2-7; 8 bases are a match to TRBD2. CDR3 length: 16 amino acids. Unmatched junction bases numbered 13, after V lost 0 bases and J lost 6 bases. Germline V gene lookup returns CDR1 DFQATT and CDR2 SNEGSKA (reference sequence). The CDR3: CSARELAGSWRSEQYF. The CDR3 DNA reads TGCAGTGCTAGAGAGCTAGCGGGTTCCTGGCGTTCCGAGCAGTACTTC.

The gene calls are TRBV7-2 and TRBJ2-2; TRBD2 might be the D (5 bases). Germline V gives CDR1 SGHTA, CDR2 FQGNSA. V dropped 4 bases and J dropped 3 bases, with 12 bases sitting between them. CDR3 length: 15 residues. The CDR3 loop reads CASSSVRGHTGELFF. The CDR3 DNA follows: TGTGCCAGCAGCTCCGTTCGGGGTCACACCGGGGAGCTGTTTTTT.

The chain carries TRBV12-3 or TRBV12-4 and TRBJ2-2; 9 bases fit TRBD2. V shed 10 bases, J shed 6 bases, and the junction held 9 bases outside the gene matches. This CDR3 is 14 amino acids long. The CDR3 here is CATAEVAGAGELFF. CDR3 sequence (DNA): TGTGCCACAGCGGAGGTAGCGGGAGCCGGGGAGCTGTTTTTT.

This clonotype was found many times. The genes are TRBV20-1 and TRBJ2-5; the match to TRBD2 covers 7 bases. CDR1 is DFQATT and CDR2 is SNEGSKA in the germline V gene (reference sequence). V lost 3 bases, J lost 2 bases, and 9 bases stayed unmatched. The CDR3 is made up of 15 amino acids. CDR3 loop: CSASGASGMQETQYF. The CDR3 nucleotides are TGCAGTGCTAGCGGGGCTAGCGGAATGCAAGAGACCCAGTACTTC.

This clonotype was seen a handful of times. In DNA, the CDR3 is TGTGCCAGCAGTAAGGGTGGGGGTTGGGATACGCAGTATTTT. This translates into CASSKGGGWDTQYF. The chain links TRBV27 to TRBJ2-3; D may be TRBD1 or TRBD2 (5 bases each). CDR1 MNHEY and CDR2 SMNVEV come from the germline V gene (reference sequence). The CDR3 runs 14 residues. Trimming left V 5 bases short and J 6 bases short, with 15 bases between.

The V call is TRBV11-2, the J call TRBJ2-1; 8 nucleotides agree with TRBD2. Unmatched junction bases numbered 11, after V lost 6 bases and J lost 7 bases. The CDR3 is made up of 15 amino acids. The germline V gene has CDR1 SGHAT and CDR2 FQNNGV. CDR3 region: CASRILAASTNEQFF. The CDR3 region has the DNA TGTGCCAGCAGGATACTAGCGGCATCTACAAATGAGCAGTTCTTC.

The chain carries TRBV12-3 or TRBV12-4 and TRBJ2-4; 8 bases line up with TRBD2. V lost 3 bases to trimming and J lost 8 bases; unmatched junction nucleotides: 12. The length of the CDR3 is 16 residues. In DNA form, the CDR3 reads TGTGCCAGCAGTTTGGGCGGGAGCGGGGGTAGGGACATTCAGTACTTC. Its protein product is CASSLGGSGGRDIQYF.

This clonotype was observed a few times. The chain couples TRBV24-1 to TRBJ1-2; D call uncertain. This CDR3 comprises 13 residues. The germline V gene encodes CDR1 KGHDR and CDR2 SFDVKD. Trimming removed 5 bases at V and 4 bases at J, with 10 bases between. CDR3 residues: CATSVNSVYGYTF. The CDR3 coding sequence is TGTGCCACCAGTGTTAACAGCGTCTATGGCTACACCTTC.

This clonotype was detected ten times or more. The CDR3 DNA reads as TGCGCCAGCAGCTCAAATAAAAGAGAAGCTTTCTTT. Translating gives CASSSNKREAFF. The J gene is TRBJ1-1, the V gene TRBV5-1, with unresolved D. The CDR3 is made up of 12 amino acids. Between the trimmed V and J ends, which lost 3 bases and 8 bases, there was a span of 11 bases. Looked up from germline, CDR1 is SGHRS and CDR2 is YFSETQ.

This chain connects TRBV11-1 to TRBJ2-1; 15 bases map to TRBD2. The CDR3 totals 19 residues. From germline, CDR1 is SGHAT and CDR2 FQDESV (reference sequence). With V trimmed by 4 bases and J by 2 bases, 9 bases remained unmatched. As DNA, the CDR3 is TGTGCCAGCAGCTACTCAGGAGGGACTAGCGGGAGGACCTACAATGAGCAGTTCTTC. Protein: CASSYSGGTSGRTYNEQFF.

This clonotype was detected many times. This sequence joins TRBV12-3 or TRBV12-4 and TRBJ1-5; TRBD1 agrees at 7 bases. CDR3 length: 14 residues. V dropped 6 bases and J dropped 1; count of bases not matched to a gene: 3. The CDR3 bases are TGTGCCAGCAGCCCGACAGGGAGCAATCAGCCCCAGCATTTT. The encoded protein is CASSPTGSNQPQHF.

Only a few counts were recorded for this clonotype. The rearrangement joins TRBV11-2 to TRBJ2-2; 9 bases agree with TRBD1. CDR3 length: 14 residues. From germline, CDR1 is SGHAT and CDR2 FQNNGV. The ends lost 3 bases at V and 6 bases at J; junction bases unmatched: 2. The CDR3 DNA sequence: TGTGCCAGCAGCTTCTGGACAGGGGCCGGGGAGCTGTTTTTT. This codes for CASSFWTGAGELFF. Combining the CDR3 with reference TRBV11-2 and TRBJ2-2 gives the whole variable domain EAGVAQSPRYKIIEKRQSVAFWCNPISGHATLYWYQQILGQGPKLLIQFQNNGVVDDSQLPKDRFSAERLKGVDSTLKIQPAKLEDSAVYLCASSFWTGAGELFFGEGSRLTVL.

Ten or more counts support this clonotype. The chain links TRBV21-1 to TRBJ1-2. TRBV21-1 is a documented pseudogene. The CDR3 consists of 13 residues. Here the CDR3 reads CASSNSPLLGYTF. The CDR3 DNA reads as TGTGCCAGCAGCAACAGCCCGTTGTTAGGCTACACCTTC.